This T cell receptor beta chain stems from a study of T cell responses to AZD1222 COVID-19 vaccine. Germline lookup yields CDR1 GTSNPN and CDR2 SVGIG (reference sequence). The V end lost 3 bases, the J end lost 7 bases, and 13 bases lay between the germline ends. This CDR3 comprises 13 residues. Produced via immunoSEQ multiplex PCR; TCRdb's table is partial and in-frame only. Altogether 250,000 or so clones are present, just over 90% being singletons, with the ten largest covering less than 0.6%. Turning to this clone: What it recognizes is unknown.

General study findings and limits: Scientists sampled the repertoires only once the peak T cell response had passed.

Material: peripheral blood, obtained on day 0 of AZD1222 vaccination. The clonotype was recovered from an adult in good health. V and J are TRBV30 and TRBJ1-5; tentatively, D is TRBD1 (6 bases). CDR3 loop: CAWRGAPGQPQHF. Written as DNA, the CDR3 is TGTGCCTGGAGGGGGGCACCGGGACAGCCCCAGCATTTT. The whole variable domain, remainder taken from reference TRBV30 and TRBJ1-5, is SQTIHQWPATLVQPVGSPLSLECTVEGTSNPNLYWYRQAAGRGLQLLFYSVGIGQISSEVPQNLSASRPQDRQFILSSKKLLLSDSGFYLCAWRGAPGQPQHFGDGTRLSIL.